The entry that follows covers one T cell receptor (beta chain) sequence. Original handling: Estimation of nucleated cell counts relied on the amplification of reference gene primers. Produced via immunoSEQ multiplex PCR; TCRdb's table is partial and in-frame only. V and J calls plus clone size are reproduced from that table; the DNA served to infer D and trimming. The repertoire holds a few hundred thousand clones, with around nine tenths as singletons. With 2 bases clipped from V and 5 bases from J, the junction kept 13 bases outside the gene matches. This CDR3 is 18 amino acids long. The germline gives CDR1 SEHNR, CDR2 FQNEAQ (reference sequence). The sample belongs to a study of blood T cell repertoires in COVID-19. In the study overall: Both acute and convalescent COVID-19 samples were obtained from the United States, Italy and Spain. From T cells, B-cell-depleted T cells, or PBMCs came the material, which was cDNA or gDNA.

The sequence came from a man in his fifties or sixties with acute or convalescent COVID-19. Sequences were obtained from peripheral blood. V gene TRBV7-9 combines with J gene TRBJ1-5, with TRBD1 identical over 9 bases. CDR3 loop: CASSLLPNRGLKDQPQHF. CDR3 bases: TGTGCCAGCAGCTTACTCCCAAACAGGGGGCTGAAGGATCAGCCCCAGCATTTT.